A selection of T cell receptor beta chains follows, all from one sample in a study of CD8+ T cells in alopecia areata. Here immunoSEQ multiplex PCR was the method, and the copy in TCRdb shows in-frame clones only, minus some. This table has some 150,000 clones, approximately 85% appearing once. The input for sequencing was CD8+ T cells sorted from blood, taken at week 4, from a patient treated with tofacitinib. Receptors were obtained from a human donor with alopecia areata. The CDR3 runs from the conserved cysteine through the conserved F or W. D genes are given only for firm matches. Clone size is stated in some rows and not others, as once, few, many or a class when expanded.

v_call,clone_size,j_call,d_call,cdr3_aa,cdr3_nt
TRBV6-5,.,TRBJ2-7,.,CASSYSKMRVINEQYF,TGTGCCAGCAGTTACTCGAAGATGAGAGTAATCAACGAGCAGTACTTC
TRBV19,.,TRBJ2-1,.,CASSIEGTRYSYNEQFF,TGTGCCAGTAGTATAGAGGGGACCAGATACTCCTACAATGAGCAGTTCTTC
TRBV9,.,TRBJ2-3,TRBD2,CASSVGEAGGPTDTQYF,TGTGCCAGCAGCGTAGGGGAAGCGGGGGGGCCCACAGATACGCAGTATTTT
TRBV6-5,.,TRBJ2-2,TRBD2,CASSYGTSGYTGELFF,TGTGCCAGCAGTTACGGGACTAGCGGGTACACCGGGGAGCTGTTTTTT
TRBV19,.,TRBJ2-7,.,CASSISPSGDRKGSEQYF,TGTGCCAGTAGTATCTCCCCGAGTGGTGACAGAAAAGGGAGCGAGCAGTACTTC
TRBV4-1,.,TRBJ2-7,.,CASSHSSALSSYEQYF,TGCGCCAGCAGCCACTCCTCGGCCCTTAGCTCCTACGAGCAGTACTTC
TRBV5-1,.,TRBJ2-7,TRBD1,CASSDPGQGSYEQYF,TGCGCCAGCAGTGACCCGGGACAGGGCTCCTACGAGCAGTACTTC
TRBV29-1,.,TRBJ2-3,.,CSVVGSTDTQYF,TGCAGCGTTGTCGGGAGCACAGATACGCAGTATTTT
TRBV7-9,.,TRBJ2-7,TRBD2,CASSQSGDSYEQYF,TGTGCCAGCAGCCAGAGCGGGGATTCCTACGAGCAGTACTTC
TRBV27,.,TRBJ1-6,.,CASSLTWTSPLHF,TGTGCCAGCAGTTTAACCTGGACCTCACCCCTCCACTTT
TRBV5-1,.,TRBJ2-6,.,CASSSGNSGANVLTF,TGCGCCAGCAGCTCAGGAAATTCCGGGGCCAACGTCCTGACTTTC
TRBV7-9,few,TRBJ2-5,.,CASTISTRETQYF,TGTGCCAGCACCATATCAACCCGGGAGACCCAGTACTTC
TRBV10-3,.,TRBJ2-7,TRBD1,CAISDRAFSYEQYF,TGTGCCATCTCAGACAGGGCATTCTCCTACGAGCAGTACTTC
TRBV6-5,.,TRBJ1-1,.,CASSPESLAGEAFF,TGTGCCAGCAGCCCGGAAAGTTTAGCGGGCGAGGCTTTCTTT
TRBV4-1,.,TRBJ1-5,.,CASSQDLTFSNQPQHF,TGCGCCAGCAGCCAAGACTTGACTTTTAGCAATCAGCCCCAGCATTTT
TRBV23-1,.,TRBJ2-3,.,CANPACTDTQYF,TGCGCCAACCCAGCCTGCACAGATACGCAGTATTTT
TRBV7-2,once,TRBJ2-7,.,CASSSYSYEQYF,TGTGCCAGCAGCTCATACTCCTACGAGCAGTACTTC
TRBV29-1,.,TRBJ2-7,TRBD1,CSVRDRGYEQYF,TGCAGCGTGAGGGACAGGGGATACGAGCAGTACTTC
TRBV19,.,TRBJ2-2,.,CASSTGPGLFF,TGTGCCAGTAGTACAGGACCCGGGCTGTTTTTT
TRBV4-1,.,TRBJ2-7,.,CASSQGNEQYF,TGCGCCAGCAGCCAAGGAAACGAGCAGTACTTC
TRBV27,.,TRBJ2-7,TRBD1,CASRPIGTGHDEQYF,TGTGCCAGCAGACCAATCGGGACAGGGCATGACGAGCAGTACTTC
TRBV27,.,TRBJ2-3,TRBD2,CASSMGLAGRTDTQYF,TGTGCCAGCAGTATGGGACTAGCGGGGCGCACAGATACGCAGTATTTT
TRBV18,.,TRBJ1-2,TRBD1,CASSQGARLDYGYTF,TGTGCCAGCTCACAGGGGGCACGGTTGGACTATGGCTACACCTTC